This TCR beta chain was sequenced during a study of shared clonotypes between healthy human individuals. Study-level results: Naive subsets generally exceeded memory subsets in estimated richness.

In the case of this clone: Its target is unknown.

The assay was immunoSEQ multiplex PCR, and TCRdb's table has in-frame clones only and misses some. Of approximately 2,300,000 clones listed, just under 95% were seen once; the top ten hold approximately 0.39%. CDR1 and CDR2 from the germline V gene are LNHNV and YYDKDF (reference sequence). V gave up 11 bases and J gave up 4 bases, with 14 bases separating them. The CDR3 sequence is 12 residues long. The TCR originated in a man aged 18 to 30 in good health. Some clones in this sample may be carry-over from other donors' samples. The chain has TRBV15 and TRBJ2-5; D might be TRBD2 (5 bases). The specimen sequenced was naive CD4+ T cells from PBMCs. The subset here: CD45RA+ positively selected. The CDR3 sequence: CASSGIRETQYF. The CDR3 nucleotides are TGTGCCTCGTCGGGGATCAGAGAGACCCAGTACTTC.